One sample yielded the 28 T cell receptor beta chains listed below, sequenced in a study of cytomegalovirus exposure and HLA in healthy donors. This PCR relied on a set of 60 Vbeta primers and 13 Jbeta primers. Profiled with immunoSEQ multiplex PCR; TCRdb holds only in-frame clones, not every one. This table holds over 65,000 clones, less than 85% found once. The sample taken for sequencing was PBMCs. The source is a human donor in good health.

The J gene is TRBJ2-7, the V gene TRBV7-8, with 9 bases fitting TRBD1. The CDR3 is made up of 15 amino acids. CDR1 SGHVS and CDR2 FQNEAQ come from the germline V gene. Trimming removed 8 bases from V and 0 bases from J; junction bases left unmatched: 8. In nucleotides, the CDR3 is TGTGCCAGCCGCTGGGGACAGGGCCCCTCCTACGAGCAGTACTTC. It codes for CASRWGQGPSYEQYF. The full variable domain, completed using reference TRBV7-8 and TRBJ2-7, is GAGVSQSPRYKVAKRGQDVALRCDPISGHVSLFWYQQALGQGPEFLTYFQNEAQLDKSGLPSDRFFAERPEGSVSTLKIQRTQQEDSAVYLCASRWGQGPSYEQYFGPGTRLTVT.

The gene calls are TRBV5-1 and TRBJ2-3; 8 bases map to TRBD2. Trimming at V came to 5 bases and at J to 0 bases, leaving 8 bases not matched to a gene. Germline V CDR1 and CDR2: SGHRS, YFSETQ. The CDR3 covers 16 residues. CDR3 loop: CASRKSGGPSTDTQYF. Written as DNA, the CDR3 is TGCGCCAGCAGGAAGAGCGGGGGTCCTAGCACAGATACGCAGTATTTT.

The chain has TRBV6-5 and TRBJ2-7; 9 nucleotides align to TRBD1. Germline CDR1 is MNHEY and CDR2 is SVGAGI. This CDR3 spans 15 amino acids. Unmatched junction bases numbered 6, after V lost 4 bases and J lost 2 bases. As DNA, the CDR3 is TGTGCCAGCAGTTGGACAGGGGCAAGACCCTACGAGCAGTACTTC. Translation: CASSWTGARPYEQYF.

This clone was detected a few times. The chain employs TRBV18 and TRBJ2-1, with D possibly matching TRBD1 (5 bases). The germline CDR1 and CDR2 sequences are KGHSH and LQKENI. CDR3 length: 14 residues. V shed 3 bases and J shed 6 bases, with 12 bases lying between them. The CDR3 here is CASSPQGGVNEQFF. The CDR3 DNA follows: TGTGCCAGCTCACCGCAGGGTGGGGTCAATGAGCAGTTCTTC.

The chain carries TRBV5-1 and TRBJ1-1; no clear D. Per germline, CDR1 SGHRS and CDR2 YFSETQ. Trimming removed 2 bases from V and 0 bases from J, with 8 bases in between. The CDR3 has 14 residues. Written as DNA, the CDR3 is TGCGCCAGCAGCTTAGCTAACGTGAACACTGAAGCTTTCTTT. Translated, it gives CASSLANVNTEAFF. Drawing the rest from reference TRBV5-1 and TRBJ1-1, the complete variable domain is KAGVTQTPRYLIKTRGQQVTLSCSPISGHRSVSWYQQTPGQGLQFLFEYFSETQRNKGNFPGRFSGRQFSNSRSEMNVSTLELGDSALYLCASSLANVNTEAFFGQGTRLTVV.

The chain has TRBV11-2 and TRBJ1-4; 9 bases line up with TRBD1. The V and J ends lost 3 bases and 0 bases, in that order; junction bases with no gene match: 5. The CDR3 has 17 residues. The germline CDR1 and CDR2 sequences are SGHAT and FQNNGV. The CDR3 is CASSLDRGATTNEKLFF. DNA for the CDR3: TGTGCCAGCAGCTTGGACAGGGGCGCTACAACTAATGAAAAACTGTTTTTT. The whole variable domain, filled in from reference TRBV11-2 and TRBJ1-4, reads EAGVAQSPRYKIIEKRQSVAFWCNPISGHATLYWYQQILGQGPKLLIQFQNNGVVDDSQLPKDRFSAERLKGVDSTLKIQPAKLEDSAVYLCASSLDRGATTNEKLFFGSGTQLSVL.

This chain connects TRBV2 to TRBJ1-4; D is unresolved. CDR1 SNHLY and CDR2 FYNNEI come from the germline V gene. The V end lost 7 bases, the J end lost 8 bases, and 17 bases lay between the germline ends. This CDR3 contains 14 residues. The CDR3 spells CASTLRPRGEKLFF. CDR3 nucleotides: TGTGCCAGCACCTTACGGCCCCGAGGGGAAAAACTGTTTTTT.

The chain combines TRBV13 with TRBJ1-4, with TRBD1 identical over 7 bases. This CDR3 region has 14 residues. Germline assignment: CDR1 PRHDT and CDR2 FYEKMQ (reference sequence). V lost 5 bases and J lost 7; bases outside the gene matches: 7. CDR3 nucleotides: TGTGCCAGCAGCCCGACAGGGAACGGTGAAAAACTGTTTTTT. Its protein is CASSPTGNGEKLFF.

The rearrangement uses TRBV27 and TRBJ1-6; a possible D gene is TRBD1 (5 bases). The CDR3 has 15 residues. Germline-derived CDR1 and CDR2 are MNHEY and SMNVEV (reference sequence). With 5 bases removed from V and 1 base from J, the gap between germline ends came to 9 bases. The CDR3 reads CASSHQGSYNSPLHF. The DNA of the CDR3 is TGTGCCAGCAGTCACCAGGGATCCTATAATTCACCCCTCCACTTT.

The chain carries TRBV6-1 and TRBJ1-1; the match to TRBD1 covers 7 bases. Germline-derived CDR1 and CDR2 are MNHNS and SASEGT. Trimming at V came to 7 bases and at J to 3 bases, leaving 8 bases not matched to a gene. CDR3 length: 14 amino acids. This CDR3 is CASNQGEFHTEAFF. CDR3 nucleotides: TGTGCCAGCAATCAGGGGGAATTTCACACTGAAGCTTTCTTT.

This clone came up a few times. The chain has TRBV6-5 and TRBJ1-4, with TRBD1 identical over 7 bases. J was trimmed by 2 bases and V by 6 bases; bases with no gene match: 6. CDR3 length: 15 residues. Germline-derived CDR1 and CDR2 are MNHEY and SVGAGI. The CDR3 bases are TGTGCCAGCAGAAATGCAGGGGGTACTAATGAAAAACTGTTTTTT. Residues: CASRNAGGTNEKLFF.

V usage is TRBV29-1 and J usage is TRBJ1-1; no definite D call. The V gene lost 7 bases and the J gene lost 1 base, with 10 bases spanning the gap. Germline V gene sequence: CDR1 SQVTM, CDR2 ANQGSEA. CDR3 length: 12 residues. The CDR3 region has the DNA TGCAGCGCGAAGCCCCCGAACACTGAAGCTTTCTTT. Translating it yields CSAKPPNTEAFF.

J is TRBJ2-7 and V is TRBV6-6; TRBD1 matches at 10 bases. Germline-derived CDR1 and CDR2 are MNHNY and SVGAGI (reference sequence). V lost 6 bases, J lost 4 bases, and 6 bases stayed unmatched. The CDR3 is 14 residues long. CDR3 loop: CASSPGTGVYEQYF. In DNA form, the CDR3 reads TGTGCCAGCAGCCCCGGGACAGGGGTTTACGAGCAGTACTTC.

The chain uses TRBV19 and TRBJ2-7; 7 nucleotides line up with TRBD1. The CDR3 is 15 amino acids. The V gene end was trimmed by 3 bases and the J gene end by 0 bases; junction bases not matched to a gene: 5. From germline, CDR1 is LNHDA and CDR2 SQIVND (reference sequence). CDR3 residues: CASSIEGAGSYEQYF. The CDR3 DNA sequence: TGTGCCAGTAGTATTGAGGGGGCGGGCTCCTACGAGCAGTACTTC.

The chain recombines TRBV5-4 with TRBJ2-3; tentatively, D is TRBD2 (6 bases). The germline V and J ends were trimmed by 4 bases and 0 bases, with 6 bases remaining between them. In germline, CDR1 is SGHNT, CDR2 YYREEE (reference sequence). CDR3 size: 13 residues. The CDR3 spells CASSGGSTDTQYF. In DNA, the CDR3 is TGTGCCAGCAGCGGGGGGAGCACAGATACGCAGTATTTT.

This clone has more than one count but fewer than ten. One end of the junction varies from germline; a read error may be responsible. The CDR3 loop reads CSSSSLLLYQGINQPQHF. In nucleotides, the CDR3 is TGTTCCAGCAGCTCCCTTCTTTTGTATCAGGGGATCAATCAGCCCCAGCATTTT. The rearrangement links TRBV7-9 to TRBJ1-5, with D maybe TRBD1 (6 bases). Germline V gives CDR1 SEHNR, CDR2 FQNEAQ (reference sequence). The CDR3 loop spans 18 amino acids.

CDR3 in amino acids: CASSYFTAGTDTQYF. CDR3 nucleotide sequence: TGTGCCAGCAGTTACTTCACAGCAGGCACAGATACGCAGTATTTT. The J gene is TRBJ2-3, the V gene TRBV6-5; D is unresolved. The germline V gene has CDR1 MNHEY and CDR2 SVGAGI. V lost 1 base and J lost 1, with 9 bases in between. This CDR3 has 15 amino acids.

This chain uses TRBV6-5 with TRBJ2-3; TRBD1 matches at 8 bases. The CDR3 runs 16 residues. Unmatched junction bases numbered 6, after V lost 1 base and J lost 3 bases. Germline loops: CDR1 MNHEY, CDR2 SVGAGI. The CDR3 loop is CASSYLVRGQTDTQYF. The CDR3 DNA reads TGTGCCAGCAGTTACTTGGTCAGGGGGCAAACAGATACGCAGTATTTT.

CDR3 amino acids: CAWSVPTGAIYEQYF. The DNA of the CDR3 is TGTGCCTGGAGTGTGCCGACAGGGGCTATCTACGAGCAGTACTTC. This rearrangement joins TRBV30 to TRBJ2-7; 8 positions agree with TRBD1. V shed 0 bases, J shed 3 bases, and the junction held 7 bases outside the gene matches. This CDR3 is 15 amino acids long. The V gene's germline CDR1 is GTSNPN and CDR2 SVGIG (reference sequence). Drawing the rest from reference TRBV30 and TRBJ2-7, the complete variable domain is SQTIHQWPATLVQPVGSPLSLECTVEGTSNPNLYWYRQAAGRGLQLLFYSVGIGQISSEVPQNLSASRPQDRQFILSSKKLLLSDSGFYLCAWSVPTGAIYEQYFGPGTRLTVT.

This clone appeared once. This rearrangement joins TRBV21-1 to TRBJ1-5. TRBV21-1 is a documented pseudogene. This CDR3 comprises 20 residues. CDR3 protein: CASSKWPGDPRRQLSQPQHF. CDR3 DNA sequence: TGTGCCAGCAGCAAATGGCCGGGGGATCCTCGACGGCAGCTCAGTCAGCCCCAGCATTTT.

The V gene is TRBV9, the J gene TRBJ1-1; D remains ambiguous. The CDR3 sequence is 15 residues long. The V gene lost 0 bases and the J gene lost 0 bases, with 9 bases spanning the gap. Per germline, CDR1 SGDLS and CDR2 YYNGEE. CDR3 region: CASSVGWSMNTEAFF. In DNA, the CDR3 is TGTGCCAGCAGCGTAGGGTGGAGCATGAACACTGAAGCTTTCTTT.

The chain joins TRBV29-1 to TRBJ2-7, with TRBD2 as a possible D gene (5 bases). The V end was cut by 0 bases, the J end by 7 bases, with 16 bases between. The germline V gene encodes CDR1 SQVTM and CDR2 ANQGSEA. This CDR3 spans 14 amino acids. The CDR3 coding sequence is TGCAGCGTTGAAGATCCGGGCATCCCGGGAGAGCAGTACTTC. This sequence encodes CSVEDPGIPGEQYF.

The V gene is TRBV6-6, the J gene TRBJ2-1, with 8 bases lining up with TRBD2. The CDR3 is 15 amino acids. In germline, CDR1 is MNHNY, CDR2 SVGAGI (reference sequence). The trim removed 7 bases at V and 4 bases at J, leaving 9 bases unmatched. The DNA of the CDR3 is TGTGCCAGCAACTTAAGCGGGGGAGAATACAATGAGCAGTTCTTC. Its protein is CASNLSGGEYNEQFF.

The chain is built from TRBV2 and TRBJ2-7, with 7 bases fitting TRBD1. V shed 6 bases, J shed 7 bases, and the junction held 9 bases outside the gene matches. Germline V gene data show CDR1 as SNHLY and CDR2 as FYNNEI. CDR3 size: 13 residues. The CDR3 loop is CASSLYRGWEQYF. CDR3 DNA: TGTGCCAGCAGCCTCTACAGGGGATGGGAGCAGTACTTC.

There are a few counts of this clone. The chain uses TRBV30 and TRBJ1-1; no reliable D call. The CDR3 is made up of 11 amino acids. The V end was cut by 2 bases, the J end by 6 bases, with 7 bases between. CDR1 is GTSNPN and CDR2 is SVGIG in the germline V gene (reference sequence). CDR3 in amino acids: CAWSQSAEAFF. The CDR3 nucleotides read TGTGCCTGGAGTCAGAGCGCTGAAGCTTTCTTT.

V gene TRBV6-1 combines with J gene TRBJ2-3, with D tentatively TRBD2 (5 bases). Between the trimmed V and J ends, which lost 2 bases and 5 bases, there was a span of 14 bases. The CDR3 length is 15 residues. Germline V gene sequence: CDR1 MNHNS, CDR2 SASEGT. DNA of the CDR3: TGTGCCAGCAGTGAATTGGAGGCCTTAGGAGATACGCAGTATTTT. It specifies CASSELEALGDTQYF.

V usage is TRBV18 and J usage is TRBJ2-7; 14 bases are shared with TRBD2. J gave up 5 bases and V 5 bases, and 2 bases lay outside the gene matches. CDR3 length: 14 residues. Germline CDR1 KGHSH, CDR2 LQKENI. As DNA, the CDR3 is TGTGCCAGCTCATTGGGACTAGCGGGGGACGAGCAGTACTTC. Translated, it gives CASSLGLAGDEQYF.

This clone came up once. The chain carries TRBV7-9 and TRBJ2-2, with TRBD1 matching over 9 bases. The CDR3 consists of 17 residues. Losses at the gene ends were 4 bases for V and 6 bases for J; bases not matched to a gene: 12. Germline CDR1 is SEHNR and CDR2 is FQNEAQ (reference sequence). The CDR3 region has the DNA TGTGCCAGCAGCTCCATAAAGGGGACAGGGAGTCCCGGGGAGCTGTTTTTT. Its translation is CASSSIKGTGSPGELFF.